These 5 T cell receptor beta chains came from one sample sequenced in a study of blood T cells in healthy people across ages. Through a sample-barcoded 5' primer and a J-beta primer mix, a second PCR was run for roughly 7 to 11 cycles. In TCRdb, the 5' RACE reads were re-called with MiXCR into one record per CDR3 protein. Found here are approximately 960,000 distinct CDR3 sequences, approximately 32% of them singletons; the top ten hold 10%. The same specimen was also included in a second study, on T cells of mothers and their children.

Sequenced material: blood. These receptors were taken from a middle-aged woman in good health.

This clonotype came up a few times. This CDR3 reads CASRETGSRGEKLFF. The CDR3 DNA reads TGTGCCAGCAGGGAAACAGGGTCGAGGGGTGAAAAACTGTTTTTT. The gene calls are TRBV2 and TRBJ1-4, with D perhaps TRBD1 (6 bases). This CDR3 has 15 residues. Germline V lookup: CDR1 SNHLY, CDR2 FYNNEI. V was cut by 6 bases and J by 7 bases, with 18 bases left in between. Variable domain in full (rest from reference TRBV2 and TRBJ1-4): EPEVTQTPSHQVTQMGQEVILRCVPISNHLYFYWYRQILGQKVEFLVSFYNNEISEKSEIFDDQFSVERPDGSNFTLKIRSTKLEDSAMYFCASRETGSRGEKLFFGSGTQLSVL.

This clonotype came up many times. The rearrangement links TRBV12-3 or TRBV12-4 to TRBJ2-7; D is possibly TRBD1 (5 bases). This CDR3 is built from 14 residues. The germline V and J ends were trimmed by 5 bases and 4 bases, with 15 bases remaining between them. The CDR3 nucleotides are TGTGCCAGCAGTCGTGACAGCAAGCCTTACGAGCAGTACTTC. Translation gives CASSRDSKPYEQYF.

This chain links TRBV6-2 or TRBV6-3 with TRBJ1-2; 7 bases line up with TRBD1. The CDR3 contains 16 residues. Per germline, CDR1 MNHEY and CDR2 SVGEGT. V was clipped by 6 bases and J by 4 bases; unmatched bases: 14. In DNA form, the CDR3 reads TGTGCCAGCAGAAACTCTTCCGGGACAGACCTCTATGGCTACACCTTC. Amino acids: CASRNSSGTDLYGYTF.

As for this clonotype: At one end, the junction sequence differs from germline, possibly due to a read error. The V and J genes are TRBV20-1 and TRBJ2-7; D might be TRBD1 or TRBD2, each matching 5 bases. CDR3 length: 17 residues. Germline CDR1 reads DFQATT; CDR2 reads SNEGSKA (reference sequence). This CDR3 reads CSARAYFPGNGTYGQYF. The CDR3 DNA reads TGCAGTGCTAGGGCCTATTTTCCGGGAAACGGGACCTACGGGCAGTACTTC.

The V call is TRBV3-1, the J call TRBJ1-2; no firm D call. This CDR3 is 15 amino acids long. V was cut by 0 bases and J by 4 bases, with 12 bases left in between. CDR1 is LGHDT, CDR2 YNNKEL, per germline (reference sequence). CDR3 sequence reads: CASSQEAGRIYGYTF. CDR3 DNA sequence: TGTGCCAGCAGCCAAGAAGCGGGCAGGATCTATGGCTACACCTTC. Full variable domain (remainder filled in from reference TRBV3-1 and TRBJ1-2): DTAVSQTPKYLVTQMGNDKSIKCEQNLGHDTMYWYKQDSKKFLKIMFSYNNKELIINETVPNRFSPKSPDKAHLNLHINSLELGDSAVYFCASSQEAGRIYGYTFGSGTRLTVV.